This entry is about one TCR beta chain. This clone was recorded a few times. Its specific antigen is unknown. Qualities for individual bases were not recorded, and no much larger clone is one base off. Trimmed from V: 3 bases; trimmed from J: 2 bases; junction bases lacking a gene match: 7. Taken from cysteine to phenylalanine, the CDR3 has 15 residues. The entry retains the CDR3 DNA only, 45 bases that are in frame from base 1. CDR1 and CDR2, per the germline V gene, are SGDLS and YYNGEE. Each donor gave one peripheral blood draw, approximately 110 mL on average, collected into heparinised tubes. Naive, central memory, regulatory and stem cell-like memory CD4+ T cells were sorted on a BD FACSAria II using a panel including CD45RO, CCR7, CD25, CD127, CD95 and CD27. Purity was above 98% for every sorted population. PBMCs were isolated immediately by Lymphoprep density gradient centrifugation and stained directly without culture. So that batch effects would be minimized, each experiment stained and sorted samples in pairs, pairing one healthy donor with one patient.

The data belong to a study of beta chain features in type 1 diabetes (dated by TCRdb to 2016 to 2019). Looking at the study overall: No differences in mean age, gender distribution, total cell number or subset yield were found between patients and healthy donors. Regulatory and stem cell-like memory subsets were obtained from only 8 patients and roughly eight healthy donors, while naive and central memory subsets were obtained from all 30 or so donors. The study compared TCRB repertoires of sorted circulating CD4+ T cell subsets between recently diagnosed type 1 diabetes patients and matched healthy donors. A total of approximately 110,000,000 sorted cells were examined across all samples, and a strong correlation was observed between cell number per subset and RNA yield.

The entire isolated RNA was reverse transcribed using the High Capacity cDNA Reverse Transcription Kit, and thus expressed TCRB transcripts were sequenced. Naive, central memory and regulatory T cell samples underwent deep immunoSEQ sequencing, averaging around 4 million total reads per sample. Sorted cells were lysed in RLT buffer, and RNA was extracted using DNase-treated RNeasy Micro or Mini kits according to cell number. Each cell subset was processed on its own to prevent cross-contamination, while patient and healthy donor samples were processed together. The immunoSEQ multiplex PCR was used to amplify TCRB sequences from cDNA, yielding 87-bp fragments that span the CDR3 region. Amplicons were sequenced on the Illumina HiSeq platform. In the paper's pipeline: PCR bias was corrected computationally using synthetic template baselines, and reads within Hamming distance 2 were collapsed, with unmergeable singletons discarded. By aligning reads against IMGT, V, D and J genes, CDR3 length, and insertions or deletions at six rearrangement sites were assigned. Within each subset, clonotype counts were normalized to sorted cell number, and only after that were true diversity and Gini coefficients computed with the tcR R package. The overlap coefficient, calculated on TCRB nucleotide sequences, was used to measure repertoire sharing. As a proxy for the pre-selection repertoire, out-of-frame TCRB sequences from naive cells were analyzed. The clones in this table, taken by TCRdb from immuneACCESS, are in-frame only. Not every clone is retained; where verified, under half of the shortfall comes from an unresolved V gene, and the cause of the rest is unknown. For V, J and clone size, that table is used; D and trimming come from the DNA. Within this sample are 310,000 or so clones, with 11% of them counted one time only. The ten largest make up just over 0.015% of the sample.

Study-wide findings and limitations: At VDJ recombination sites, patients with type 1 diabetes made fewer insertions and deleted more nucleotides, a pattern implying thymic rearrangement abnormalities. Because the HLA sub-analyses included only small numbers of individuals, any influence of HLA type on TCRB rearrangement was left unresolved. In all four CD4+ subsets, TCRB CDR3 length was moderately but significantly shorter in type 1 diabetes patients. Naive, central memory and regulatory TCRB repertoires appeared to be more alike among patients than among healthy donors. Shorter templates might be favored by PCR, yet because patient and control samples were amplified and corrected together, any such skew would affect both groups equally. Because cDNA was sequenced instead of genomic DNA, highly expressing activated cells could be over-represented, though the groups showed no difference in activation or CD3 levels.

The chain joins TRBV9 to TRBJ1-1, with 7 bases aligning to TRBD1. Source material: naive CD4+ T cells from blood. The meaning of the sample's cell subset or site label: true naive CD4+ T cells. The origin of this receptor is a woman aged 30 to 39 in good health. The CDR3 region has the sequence CASSGGDSRNTEAFF. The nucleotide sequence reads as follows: TGTGCCAGCAGCGGGGGGGACAGTCGAAACACTGAAGCTTTCTTT.